This entry describes one T cell receptor (beta chain). Its antigen is unknown. The entry originates in a study of CXCR3-negative and CXCR3-positive naive CD8 T cells. Study-level information: Some 150 million TRB reads in total, about 1.5 +/- 0.3 million per library. Broader study findings: Partial loss of CXCR3 expression followed cryopreservation; most assays used fresh PBMCs. Memory CD8+ T cell repertoires were far less diverse than both naive subsets. The TRBV-TRBJ usage of naive CXCR3-negative and CXCR3-positive cells was similar, but that of memory cells differed. TRB CDR3 hydrophobicity was greater in CXCR3-positive naive cells than in CXCR3-negative naive cells.

The authors made the TRB cDNA libraries by 5' RACE using UMI labels. TCRdb re-called the 5' RACE reads; one entry per CDR3 protein, DNA not given. The sample table includes approximately 100,000 distinct CDR3 sequences. Sequencing used naive CXCR3+ CD8+ T cells from blood. The subset here: CD45RO-CCR7+CD27+CD95- naive CD8+ T cells expressing CXCR3 (TNR3+). The receptor comes from a human donor in good health. Some clones in this sample may be carry-over from other donors' samples.

The CDR3 protein is CASSSRGLAGTDTQYF. This chain uses TRBV28 with TRBJ2-3; there is no DNA to check the TCRdb D call of TRBD2. Per germline, CDR1 MDHEN and CDR2 SYDVKM. This CDR3 is 16 amino acids long.